This T cell receptor beta chain was sequenced for a study of cytomegalovirus exposure and HLA in healthy donors. The study, taken as a whole, reports: Overall, about 160 TCR beta chains were annotated as cytomegalovirus-associated. TCR sequences were mostly rare, though some public TCRs occurred in many donors.

Trimming removed 1 base from V and 4 bases from J, with 13 bases in between. This CDR3 has 15 amino acids. Germline V CDR1 and CDR2: MNHNS, SASEGT. Repertoires were generated with immunoSEQ multiplex PCR, while TCRdb's copy carries only in-frame clones and drops some. This table has approximately 150,000 clones, just over 90% appearing once. Details on this clone: Its antigen is still unknown.

A roughly 120-subject validation cohort, separate from the approximately 670-subject first cohort, supplied the donors. Sample: PBMCs. The sequence was obtained from a man between 18 and 35 years old in good health and CMV-seronegative. The chain joins TRBV6-1 to TRBJ1-2, with D possibly TRBD1 on 5 matching bases. The CDR3 bases are TGTGCCAGCAGTGAAGAAGGGGCGTCGGGCTATGGCTACACCTTC. Amino acids: CASSEEGASGYGYTF.